Sequencing of this TCR beta chain was carried out in a study of cytomegalovirus exposure and HLA in healthy donors. Germline V gene sequence: CDR1 PRHDT, CDR2 FYEKMQ (reference sequence). CDR3 length equals 16 residues. V gave up 5 bases and J gave up 7 bases, with 21 bases separating them. This table comes from immunoSEQ multiplex PCR, and its TCRdb copy is limited to in-frame clones, with some not included. The repertoire holds about 200,000 clones, with over 80% as singletons. About this clone: Antigen: not known.

Study outcomes and limitations: Most sequenced TCRs were rare (though some public TCRs occurred in many donors).

The sequenced sample consisted of PBMCs. This TCR was recovered from a woman in her late teens or twenties in good health and CMV-seronegative. The chain carries TRBV13 and TRBJ2-1, with TRBD1 as a possible D gene (7 bases). CDR3 region: CASSPKGAGSLNEQFF. The CDR3 DNA is TGTGCCAGCAGCCCGAAGGGGGCGGGGAGTTTAAATGAGCAGTTCTTC.